What follows describes a single T cell receptor (beta chain). This clonotype came up many times. Its antigen specificity is not known. No base-level quality is on record; no much larger clone is a single base apart. The axillary draining lymph nodes of breast cancer patients were the source of the lymph node samples. This entry comes from a study of breast tumors, draining lymph nodes, adjacent tissues listed by TCRdb under 2016. At the level of the whole study: The study compared TCR beta repertoires across tumor, adjacent nontumor tissue and axillary lymph nodes from breast cancer patients. In human breast cancer, the study set out to evaluate how tumor, surrounding tissue and draining lymph node repertoires relate to one another and whether T cells may move between these sites. Results and caveats for the whole study, not just this receptor: In luminal-like breast cancer, tumor and nontumor tissue repertoires resembled each other significantly more than in basal-like breast cancer. The conclusion that tumor T cells originate in lymph nodes was presented as consistent with a hypothesis rather than as directly demonstrated. The data were considered consistent with most tumor T cells being derived from the lymph node and subsequently expanding within tumor tissue. Tumors showed preferential V and J gene usage, and their T-cell repertoire diversity fell below that of lymph nodes yet above that of nontumor tissue.

The germline V gene specifies KGHSH as CDR1 and LQKENI as CDR2. The junction carries 10 bases between V and J, which are trimmed by 3 bases and 2 bases respectively. Spanning cysteine to phenylalanine, the CDR3 consists of 14 amino acids. The DNA shown is the 42-base CDR3, in frame from base 1. Sequencing instrument: Illumina HiSeq 2000. Multiplex PCR amplification was used to build the TCR beta chain libraries. High-throughput sequencing was used to analyze the amplified TCR beta chain products. TCRdb redid the processing of the public reads, applying fastp at Q25 and MiXCR, and retained in-frame beta chains. CDR3 protein duplicates are merged, each entry listing the most common genes and DNA. The sample table records about 140,000 distinct CDR3 sequences; over 25% of these occur just once. The ten most abundant clones make up under 2.5% of the sample.

The sequencing sample was made of axillary lymph node tissue. This TCR derives from a female donor with breast cancer. Some clones in this sample may be carry-over from other donors' samples. Recombination joined TRBV18 with TRBJ2-5, with TRBD2 perhaps the D gene, on 5 matching bases. The bases are TGTGCCAGCTCACCTGGACTGCAACAAGAGACCCAGTACTTC. Its product reads: CASSPGLQQETQYF.